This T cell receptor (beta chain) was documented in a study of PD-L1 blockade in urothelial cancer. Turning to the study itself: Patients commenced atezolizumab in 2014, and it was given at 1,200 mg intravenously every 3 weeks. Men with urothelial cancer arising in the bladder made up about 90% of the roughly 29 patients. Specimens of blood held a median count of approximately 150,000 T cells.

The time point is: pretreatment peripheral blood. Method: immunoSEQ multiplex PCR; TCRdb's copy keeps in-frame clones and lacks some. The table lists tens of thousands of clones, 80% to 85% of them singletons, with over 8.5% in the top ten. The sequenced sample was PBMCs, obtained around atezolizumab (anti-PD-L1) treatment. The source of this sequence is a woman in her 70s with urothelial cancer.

This CDR3 reads CASSLGWPDRSYEQYF. For the CDR3, the DNA is TGTGCCAGCAGCTTGGGCTGGCCGGACAGAAGTTACGAGCAGTACTTC. The chain carries TRBV5-6 and TRBJ2-7; maybe TRBD1 (6 bases). Trimming took 0 bases from V and 4 from J, leaving 17 bases between them. This CDR3 contains 16 residues. Germline V CDR1 and CDR2: SGHDT, YYEEEE.